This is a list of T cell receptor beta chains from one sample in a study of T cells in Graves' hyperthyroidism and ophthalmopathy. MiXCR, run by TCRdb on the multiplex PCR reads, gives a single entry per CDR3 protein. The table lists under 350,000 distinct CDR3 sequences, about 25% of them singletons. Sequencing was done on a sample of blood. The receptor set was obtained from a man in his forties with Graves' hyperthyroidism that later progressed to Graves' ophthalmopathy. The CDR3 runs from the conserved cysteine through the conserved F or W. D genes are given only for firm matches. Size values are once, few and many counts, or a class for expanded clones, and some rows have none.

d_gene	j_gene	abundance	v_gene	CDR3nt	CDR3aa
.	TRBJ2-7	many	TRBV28	TGTGCCAGCAACTTCCTTTCGTCTTCCGGGGGCGAGCAGTACTTC	CASNFLSSSGGEQYF
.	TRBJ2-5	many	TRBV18	TGTGCCAGCTCACCACCTGCTAGCAAACCCCAAGAGACCCAGTACTTC	CASSPPASKPQETQYF
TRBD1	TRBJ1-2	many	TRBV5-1	TGCGCCAGCAGCATTGGACAGGTCGGGGGCTACACCTTC	CASSIGQVGGYTF
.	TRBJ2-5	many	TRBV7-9	TGTGCCAGCAGCTTAGAGGACGTACGCCAAGAGACCCAGTACTTC	CASSLEDVRQETQYF
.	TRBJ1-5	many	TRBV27	TGTGCCAGCAGTTTAAGTCAGCTCAGCAATCAGCCCCAGCATTTT	CASSLSQLSNQPQHF
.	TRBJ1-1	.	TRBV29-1	TGCAGCGTTGAGACACCCGAAGCTTTCTTT	CSVETPEAFF
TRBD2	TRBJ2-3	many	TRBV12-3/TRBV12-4	TGTGCCAGCAGTGCTAGCGGGAGCCGCTCAGATACGCAGTATTTT	CASSASGSRSDTQYF
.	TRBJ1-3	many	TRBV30	TGTGCCTGGAGTGCCGGGCTCTCTGGAAACACCATATATTTT	CAWSAGLSGNTIYF
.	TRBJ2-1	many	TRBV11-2	TGTGCCAGCAGCTTAGATCGGTTTGTAGGGCCCGCGTCGACCAATGAGCAGTTCTTC	CASSLDRFVGPASTNEQFF
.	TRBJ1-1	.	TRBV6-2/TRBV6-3	TGTGCCAGCAGAGATGGACGGGAGCTCAACACTGAAGCTTTCTTT	CASRDGRELNTEAFF
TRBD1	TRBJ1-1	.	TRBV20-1	TGCAGTGCGGCTCCAGGGGGGGGCACTGAAGCTTTCTTT	CSAAPGGGTEAFF
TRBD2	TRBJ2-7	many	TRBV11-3	TGTGCCAGCAGCCCCACGGGGGGACGCGAGCAGTACTTC	CASSPTGGREQYF
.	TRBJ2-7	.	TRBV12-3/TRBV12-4	TGTGCCAGCAGTCCCCGCGGGGATTCCTCCTACGAGCAGTACTTC	CASSPRGDSSYEQYF
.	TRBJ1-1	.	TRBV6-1	TGTGCCAGCAGTGCGCAGAACACTGAAGCTTTCTTT	CASSAQNTEAFF
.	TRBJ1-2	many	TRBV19	TGTGCCAGTAGACCCCAGGGCAGAAGAACAAACTATGGCTACACCTTC	CASRPQGRRTNYGYTF
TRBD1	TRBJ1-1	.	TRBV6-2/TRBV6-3	TGTGCCAGCAGTCACCACCGGACAGGTATTATCTTCCGCCAAATGAACACTGAAGCTTTCTTT	CASSHHRTGIIFRQMNTEAFF
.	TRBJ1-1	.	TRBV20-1	TGCAGTGCTAGAGATCCGGACCGCGCTGAAGCTTTCTTT	CSARDPDRAEAFF
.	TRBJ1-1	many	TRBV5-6	TGTGCCAGCAGCTTCGGTCCCGGGGATGAAGCTTTCTTT	CASSFGPGDEAFF
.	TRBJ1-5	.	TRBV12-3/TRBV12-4	TGTGCCAGCAGTTTGTCGGGGTTCGTTGGCCAGCCCCAGCATTTT	CASSLSGFVGQPQHF
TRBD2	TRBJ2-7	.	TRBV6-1	TGTGCTAGCAGTGAACGTGGACTAGCGGCAACCTACGAGCAGTACTTC	CASSERGLAATYEQYF
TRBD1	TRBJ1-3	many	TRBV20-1	TGCAGTGCTAGAGAAGAGGCAGGGGGGAACTCTGGAAACACCATATATTTT	CSAREEAGGNSGNTIYF
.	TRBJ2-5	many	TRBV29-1	TGCAGCGTTGAAGTTGAGACCCAGTACTTC	CSVEVETQYF